This is a list of T cell receptor beta chains from one sample in a study of cytomegalovirus exposure and HLA in healthy donors. The protocol was immunoSEQ multiplex PCR, while the TCRdb copy is restricted to in-frame clones and leaves out a portion. This table holds over 150,000 clones, about 75% found once. The sample comprised PBMCs. These receptors all stem from a man between 18 and 29 years old in good health and CMV-seronegative. CDR3s include the opening cysteine and the closing phenylalanine or tryptophan. Each record gives: J gene, D gene, V gene, CDR3 length, clone size, CDR3 DNA, CDR3 protein. The D gene is left open where the match is weak. Where a row states a size, it is once, few, many or the class of an expanded clone; other rows omit it.

TRBJ1-1,TRBD1,TRBV30,13,NA,TGTGCCATTTCCCAGGGGGCGCTCACTGAAGCTTTCTTT,CAISQGALTEAFF
TRBJ2-7,NA,TRBV28,17,NA,TGTGCCAGCAGTCTCACTAATACGGGACACTCATCCTACGAGCAGTACTTC,CASSLTNTGHSSYEQYF
TRBJ1-5,NA,TRBV11-2,15,NA,TGTGCCAGCAGCTTAGCCGGGAGCAGCAATCAGCCCCAGCATTTT,CASSLAGSSNQPQHF
TRBJ1-5,NA,TRBV19,14,NA,TGTGCCAGTAGTCTCTGGGAGAAGCATCAGCCCCAGCATTTT,CASSLWEKHQPQHF
TRBJ2-6,TRBD1,TRBV7-9,17,NA,TGTGCCAGCAGCCCCCGGGACAGGTTTTCTGGGGCCAACGTCCTGACTTTC,CASSPRDRFSGANVLTF
TRBJ2-7,TRBD1,TRBV7-2,15,NA,TGTGCCAGCAGCACAGGACAGGTGAGCTCCTACGAGCAGTACTTC,CASSTGQVSSYEQYF
TRBJ2-1,NA,TRBV2,14,NA,TGTGCCAGCAGAGTAGCGGACGTCAGCAATGAGCAGTTCTTC,CASRVADVSNEQFF
TRBJ2-3,NA,TRBV28,21,NA,TGTGCCTCCCAAACTTCGAAGGGGCCGCTAATTTATCTTTCTAGCACAGATACGCAGTATTTT,CASQTSKGPLIYLSSTDTQYF
TRBJ1-5,TRBD1,TRBV4-1,17,few,TGCGCCAGCAGCCGTCTTGGACAGGGTGGGCGGAATCAGCCCCAGCATTTT,CASSRLGQGGRNQPQHF
TRBJ1-1,NA,TRBV5-6,14,few,TGTGCCAGCAGCTTGGAAGGAGTTGGAGATGAAGCTTTCTTT,CASSLEGVGDEAFF
TRBJ1-5,NA,TRBV7-2,15,NA,TGTGCCAGCAGCCTTGACAGCAATAGCAATCAGCCCCAGCATTTT,CASSLDSNSNQPQHF
TRBJ2-5,NA,TRBV2,13,NA,TGTGCCAGCAACATGCAGGTGAGAGAGACCCAGTACTTC,CASNMQVRETQYF
TRBJ2-7,NA,TRBV28,18,NA,TGTGCCAGCAGTTTCCCCCCGGCCAGACAGACGCTCTCCTACGAGCAGTACTTC,CASSFPPARQTLSYEQYF
TRBJ2-7,NA,TRBV28,16,NA,TGTGCCAGCAGTTTCCCACGGACTATCCGCTCCTACGAGCAGTACTTC,CASSFPRTIRSYEQYF
TRBJ1-1,TRBD1,TRBV5-1,14,NA,TGCGCCAGCAGCGCCGGGACAGGCTACACTGAAGCTTTCTTT,CASSAGTGYTEAFF
TRBJ2-7,TRBD2,TRBV30,20,NA,TGTGCCTGGAGTCCGGAGGGGGAACCTACTAGCGGGAGCCCCTGGTACGAGCAGTACTTC,CAWSPEGEPTSGSPWYEQYF
TRBJ2-7,TRBD2,TRBV7-9,15,NA,TGTGCCAGCGCCCTAACTAGCGGGAGGACCAACGAGCAGTACTTC,CASALTSGRTNEQYF
TRBJ1-1,NA,TRBV7-9,17,once,TGTGCCAGCAGCTCCCCCCCCACCCCCGGACAGAGAACTGAAGCTTTCTTT,CASSSPPTPGQRTEAFF